These 30 T cell receptor beta chains were all obtained from the same sample, sequenced in a study of T cell responses to AZD1222 COVID-19 vaccine. The table came from immunoSEQ multiplex PCR; TCRdb's copy has only in-frame clones and leaves some out. The data contain 120,000 to 150,000 clones, around 90% of them singletons. This sample comprised peripheral blood, obtained on day 0 of AZD1222 vaccination. These receptors all stem from an adult in good health.

V is TRBV28 and J is TRBJ1-1; the D gene is possibly TRBD1 (5 bases). The V and J ends lost 7 bases and 4 bases respectively, with 16 bases between them. Per germline, CDR1 MDHEN and CDR2 SYDVKM. The CDR3 contains 14 residues. This CDR3 is CASTFLGGGTEAFF. The CDR3 nucleotides read TGTGCCAGCACTTTCTTGGGGGGGGGCACTGAAGCTTTCTTT. The whole variable domain, remainder taken from reference TRBV28 and TRBJ1-1, is DVKVTQSSRYLVKRTGEKVFLECVQDMDHENMFWYRQDPGLGLRLIYFSYDVKMKEKGDIPEGYSVSREKKERFSLILESASTNQTSMYLCASTFLGGGTEAFFGQGTRLTVV.

The chain combines TRBV7-9 with TRBJ1-1, with 7 bases that match TRBD1. V dropped 5 bases and J dropped 1; count of bases not matched to a gene: 13. The CDR3 totals 17 residues. Looked up from germline, CDR1 is SEHNR and CDR2 is FQNEAQ (reference sequence). CDR3: CASSPGAGQSTNTEAFF. Here the CDR3 DNA reads TGTGCCAGCAGCCCAGGGGCGGGACAGAGTACGAACACTGAAGCTTTCTTT.

The rearrangement links TRBV29-1 to TRBJ2-4; possible D gene TRBD1, 5 bases. The V gene lost 6 bases and the J gene lost 9 bases, with 15 bases spanning the gap. CDR3 length: 12 amino acids. Germline CDR1 SQVTM, CDR2 ANQGSEA. CDR3 sequence (DNA): TGCAGCGTGCAAACAGGAGACGGCATTCAGTACTTC. This translates into CSVQTGDGIQYF. Using reference TRBV29-1 and TRBJ2-4 for the parts outside the CDR3, the full variable domain is SAVISQKPSRDICQRGTSLTIQCQVDSQVTMMFWYRQQPGQSLTLIATANQGSEATYESGFVIDKFPISRPNLTFSTLTVSNMSPEDSSIYLCSVQTGDGIQYFGAGTRLSVL.

The genes are TRBV9 and TRBJ1-3; D is ambiguous. V gave up 0 bases and J gave up 0 bases, with 10 bases separating them. The CDR3 runs to 16 residues. Germline V gene lookup returns CDR1 SGDLS and CDR2 YYNGEE. DNA of the CDR3: TGTGCCAGCAGCGTAGGTTCGGGAATCTCTGGAAACACCATATATTTT. It specifies CASSVGSGISGNTIYF.

This chain links TRBV11-2 with TRBJ2-1; D remains ambiguous. Trimming pared 3 bases from V and 8 bases from J, leaving 5 bases between. The CDR3 sequence is 11 residues long. From germline, CDR1 is SGHAT and CDR2 FQNNGV. CDR3 residues: CASSFYDEQFF. The CDR3, as DNA: TGTGCCAGCAGCTTTTACGATGAGCAGTTCTTC.

The chain couples TRBV25-1 to TRBJ1-5, with D perhaps matching TRBD1 (5 bases). The CDR3 covers 14 residues. The V gene lost 4 bases and the J gene lost 5 bases, with 12 bases spanning the gap. CDR1 is MGHDK and CDR2 is SYGVNS in the germline V gene. The CDR3 DNA is TGTGCCAGCAGTGTTGGGGGATCGGATCAGCCCCAGCATTTT. Protein sequence: CASSVGGSDQPQHF.

This clone was recorded once. CDR3 DNA: TGCGCCAGCAGCTTGATGACCGACCCCCTTAACTATGGCTACACCTTC. This encodes CASSLMTDPLNYGYTF. The chain is built from TRBV5-1 and TRBJ1-2, with D hard to call. The V end was cut by 1 base, the J end by 1 base, with 14 bases between. The germline V gene has CDR1 SGHRS and CDR2 YFSETQ. The CDR3 spans 16 residues.

The rearrangement links TRBV5-1 to TRBJ2-7; D may be TRBD1 (6 bases). Germline V lookup: CDR1 SGHRS, CDR2 YFSETQ. The CDR3 runs 14 residues. V lost 3 bases to trimming and J lost 2 bases, with 12 bases between them. This CDR3 reads CASSWNRETYEQYF. The CDR3 bases are TGCGCCAGCAGCTGGAACAGGGAAACCTACGAGCAGTACTTC.

J is TRBJ2-1 and V is TRBV4-3, with D perhaps matching TRBD2 (7 bases). CDR1 is LGHNA and CDR2 is YSLEER in the germline V gene. Trimming left V 8 bases short and J 7 bases short, with 24 bases between. The CDR3 has 16 amino acids. The CDR3 loop is CASGDTTRGGVNEQFF. CDR3 nucleotide sequence: TGCGCCAGCGGCGACACAACCAGGGGAGGGGTAAATGAGCAGTTCTTC.

This chain joins TRBV28 and TRBJ1-3; D might be TRBD1 (6 bases). CDR3 length equals 13 residues. With 5 bases removed from V and 2 bases from J, the gap between germline ends came to 7 bases. Germline V gene data show CDR1 as MDHEN and CDR2 as SYDVKM. The DNA for the CDR3 is TGTGCCAGCAGTCGGGGGCCTGGAAACACCATATATTTT. This translates into CASSRGPGNTIYF. Full variable domain (remainder filled in from reference TRBV28 and TRBJ1-3): DVKVTQSSRYLVKRTGEKVFLECVQDMDHENMFWYRQDPGLGLRLIYFSYDVKMKEKGDIPEGYSVSREKKERFSLILESASTNQTSMYLCASSRGPGNTIYFGEGSWLTVV.

CDR3 bases: TGTGCCAGCAGCTTAGCTCTAAGCGGGGCCACAGATACGCAGTATTTT. Translating it yields CASSLALSGATDTQYF. The chain uses TRBV7-2 and TRBJ2-3; 7 bases match TRBD2. Germline CDR1 SGHTA, CDR2 FQGNSA. Trimming at V came to 0 bases and at J to 2 bases, leaving 5 bases not matched to a gene. The CDR3 spans 16 residues.

V usage is TRBV7-2 and J usage is TRBJ2-5; D unresolved. Germline V gene lookup returns CDR1 SGHTA and CDR2 FQGNSA. V lost 5 bases and J 7 bases, leaving 17 bases between the germline ends. CDR3 length equals 14 residues. The CDR3 loop reads CASSLGRSQMTQYF. CDR3 DNA sequence: TGTGCCAGCAGCCTTGGACGGTCCCAGATGACCCAGTACTTC.

V is TRBV19 and J is TRBJ2-1; 11 nucleotides match TRBD2. Looked up from germline, CDR1 is LNHDA and CDR2 is SQIVND (reference sequence). The CDR3 covers 15 residues. With 2 bases clipped from V and 12 bases from J, the junction kept 9 bases outside the gene matches. The CDR3 DNA sequence: TGTGCCAGTAGTATATTAGGGCTAGCGGGGGGTTGGCAGTTCTTC. Translating gives CASSILGLAGGWQFF.

J is TRBJ2-7 and V is TRBV7-7; TRBD2 aligns across 12 bases. Germline lookup yields CDR1 SSHAT and CDR2 FNYEAQ (reference sequence). J lost 6 bases, V lost 5 bases, and 2 bases had no gene match. CDR3 length: 13 residues. The chain's CDR3 is CASSPGLAGEQYF. Written as DNA, the CDR3 is TGTGCCAGCAGCCCGGGACTAGCGGGCGAGCAGTACTTC.

The gene calls are TRBV14 and TRBJ2-7, with 8 positions matching TRBD2. CDR1 SGHDN and CDR2 FVKESK come from the germline V gene. With 5 bases clipped from V and 4 bases from J, the junction kept 10 bases outside the gene matches. This CDR3 comprises 15 residues. CDR3 nucleotide sequence: TGTGCCAGCAGCAGAGGAACGGGACTAGAGTACGAGCAGTACTTC. Translating gives CASSRGTGLEYEQYF.

V and J are TRBV20-1 and TRBJ2-1; D unresolved. Trimming removed 6 bases from V and 9 bases from J, with 12 bases in between. CDR3 length: 11 residues. CDR1 is DFQATT, CDR2 SNEGSKA, per germline (reference sequence). CDR3 loop: CSAISGVEQFF. The CDR3, as DNA: TGCAGTGCGATTAGTGGAGTTGAGCAGTTCTTC.

This clone occurred a few times. The genes are TRBV30 and TRBJ2-5, with D perhaps TRBD1 (6 bases). Trimming left V 2 bases short and J 5 bases short, with 12 bases between. The CDR3 extends over 13 amino acids. CDR1 and CDR2 from the germline V gene are GTSNPN and SVGIG (reference sequence). The CDR3 is CAWSSQGWETQYF. DNA of the CDR3: TGTGCCTGGAGTTCACAGGGCTGGGAGACCCAGTACTTC.

The CDR3 region is CASSGSYEEQFF. In DNA form, the CDR3 reads TGTGCCAGCAGTGGGTCGTATGAAGAGCAGTTCTTC. J is TRBJ2-1 and V is TRBV2; D unresolved. The CDR3 loop spans 12 amino acids. Germline lookup yields CDR1 SNHLY and CDR2 FYNNEI. V was pared by 4 bases and J by 10 bases, with 11 bases between.

CDR3 sequence: CASSITGTQNQPQHF. As DNA, the CDR3 is TGTGCCAGTAGTATTACCGGGACTCAAAATCAGCCCCAGCATTTT. The gene calls are TRBV19 and TRBJ1-5, with a possible D match to TRBD1 (5 bases). Trimming took 3 bases from V and 4 from J, leaving 13 bases between them. Per the germline V gene, CDR1 is LNHDA and CDR2 is SQIVND (reference sequence). The CDR3 spans 15 residues.

J is TRBJ2-1 and V is TRBV27, with D unclear. The V gene lost 3 bases and the J gene lost 4 bases, with 1 base spanning the gap. CDR3 length: 11 residues. Per germline, CDR1 MNHEY and CDR2 SMNVEV (reference sequence). This chain's CDR3 is CASSFYNEQFF. In nucleotides, the CDR3 is TGTGCCAGCAGTTTTTACAATGAGCAGTTCTTC.

With regard to this clone: Compared with germline, one end of the junction differs, possibly owing to a read error. This sequence joins TRBV24-1 and TRBJ2-1; possibly TRBD1 for D (6 bases). The CDR3 is 12 residues long. Germline lookup yields CDR1 KGHDR and CDR2 SFDVKD. The CDR3 bases are TGCGCTAACCGGGACACATACAATGAGCAGTTCTTC. Its protein product is CANRDTYNEQFF.

Note on this clone: Germline is not matched at one junction end, which may reflect a read error. The chain has TRBV2 and TRBJ1-1; TRBD1 might be the D (6 bases). This CDR3 has 14 amino acids. Germline CDR1 and CDR2: SNHLY and FYNNEI. The CDR3 nucleotides are TGTGCCAGCAGAGAAGAGGGGGGTGGCACTGAAGCTTTCTTT. Translation gives CASREEGGGTEAFF.

The gene calls are TRBV24-1 and TRBJ2-7; D call uncertain. V lost 2 bases and J 3 bases, leaving 7 bases between the germline ends. Germline lookup yields CDR1 KGHDR and CDR2 SFDVKD. The CDR3 totals 13 residues. The CDR3 protein is CATSDSVVYEQYF. In nucleotides, the CDR3 is TGTGCCACCAGTGATTCCGTCGTCTACGAGCAGTACTTC.

This clone was counted between two and nine times. The genes are TRBV4-2 and TRBJ1-5, with no clear D. Germline V CDR1 and CDR2: LGHNA, YNFKEQ. The CDR3 is 15 amino acids. Trimming cost V 2 bases and J 2 bases, with 10 bases left between them. CDR3 coding DNA: TGTGCCAGCAGCCAATACTCGGGTGGCAATCAGCCCCAGCATTTT. It codes for CASSQYSGGNQPQHF.

The rearrangement uses TRBV6-5 and TRBJ2-3; D call uncertain. The CDR3 loop spans 13 amino acids. Germline CDR1 is MNHEY and CDR2 is SVGAGI. Trimming left V 6 bases short and J 8 bases short, with 15 bases between. CDR3: CASSWTVIGTQYF. The CDR3 region has the DNA TGTGCCAGCAGCTGGACGGTCATCGGTACGCAGTATTTT.

V gene TRBV5-5 combines with J gene TRBJ1-4, with D maybe TRBD1 (6 bases). The CDR3 length is 17 residues. V was shortened by 0 bases and J by 5 bases, with 17 bases between the two germline ends. CDR1 SGHKS and CDR2 YYEKEE come from the germline V gene (reference sequence). The DNA for the CDR3 is TGTGCCAGCAGCTTGGGGGCCCCGGGACAACCGAATGAAAAACTGTTTTTT. Amino acids: CASSLGAPGQPNEKLFF.

The chain couples TRBV12-5 to TRBJ1-5; D perhaps matches TRBD1 (5 bases). Trimming cost V 5 bases and J 1 base, with 12 bases left between them. Germline CDR1 and CDR2: LGHNT and FRNRAP. The CDR3 sequence is 15 residues long. CDR3 bases: TGTGCTAGTGGTAATCAGGGTGTCAGCAATCAGCCCCAGCATTTT. Its protein product is CASGNQGVSNQPQHF.

J is TRBJ2-5 and V is TRBV7-6; D call uncertain. V gave up 0 bases and J gave up 5 bases, with 16 bases separating them. The CDR3 extends over 16 amino acids. Germline-derived CDR1 and CDR2 are SGHVS and FNYEAQ. As DNA, the CDR3 is TGTGCCAGCAGCTTAGCGTATCCAGCGTCTAGGGAGACCCAGTACTTC. Its protein is CASSLAYPASRETQYF.

The chain uses TRBV2 and TRBJ1-4; TRBD1 might be the D (5 bases). This CDR3 region has 16 residues. The V and J ends lost 0 bases and 2 bases respectively, with 10 bases between them. Germline-derived CDR1 and CDR2 are SNHLY and FYNNEI. The CDR3 DNA follows: TGTGCCAGCAGTGAAGCGCTAGGGGCCACTAATGAAAAACTGTTTTTT. This encodes CASSEALGATNEKLFF. Looking up the rest from reference TRBV2 and TRBJ1-4 gives the full variable domain: EPEVTQTPSHQVTQMGQEVILRCVPISNHLYFYWYRQILGQKVEFLVSFYNNEISEKSEIFDDQFSVERPDGSNFTLKIRSTKLEDSAMYFCASSEALGATNEKLFFGSGTQLSVL.

The chain recombines TRBV28 with TRBJ2-5; D is tentatively TRBD1 or TRBD2 (5 bases each). Trimming shortened V by 5 bases and J by 6 bases, and 19 bases separated the two germline ends. CDR3 length: 15 residues. Germline V CDR1 and CDR2: MDHEN, SYDVKM. CDR3 residues: CASSPAGTHGKTQYF. CDR3 DNA: TGTGCCAGCAGTCCAGCCGGGACCCACGGGAAGACCCAGTACTTC.